The source of this TCR beta chain is a study of metastatic and nonmetastatic thyroid tumors. Study summary: Repertoire comparison spanned blood and tumor or nodule tissue of malignant and benign thyroid patients.

CDR1 is MNHNS and CDR2 is SASEGT in the germline V gene. CDR3 length: 15 residues. Deletions cut 5 bases from V and 3 bases from J, with 17 bases between. Original handling: Differences in CDR3 between clinicopathological groups were drawn on to build a classifier intended to discriminate distant-metastatic papillary thyroid cancer patients. TCRdb re-analyzed the PCR reads using MiXCR. The V and J calls follow TCRdb's processing rather than the paper's. Of just over 30,000 clones listed, roughly 19% were seen once; the top ten hold 22%. Before thyroid surgery, none of the patients had received any treatment. In this sample, this clone is medium-sized. The target antigen is unknown. Points from the study as a whole: TCR beta diversity was reportedly significantly higher in malignant thyroid tumors than benign nodules, in blood and tumor.

V usage is TRBV6-1 and J usage is TRBJ2-7; a possible D gene is TRBD1 (5 bases). The sequenced material came from blood. The TCR was taken from a female donor with papillary thyroid cancer or a benign thyroid nodule (not recorded which). Some clones in this sample may be carry-over from other donors' samples. The CDR3, as DNA: TGTGCCAGCAGTCGGACATTTAGACAACTCTACGAGCAGTACTTC. Translation: CASSRTFRQLYEQYF.